This is a list of T cell receptor beta chains from one sample in a study of Ad26.COV2.S vaccination and SARS-CoV-2 variants. Repertoires were generated with immunoSEQ multiplex PCR, while TCRdb's copy carries only in-frame clones and drops some. This sample carries more than 150,000 clones, roughly nine tenths of them seen once, and the ten largest clones take 5% to 7%. The source was peripheral blood, collected after recovery from COVID-19. All receptors come from a human donor who had recovered from COVID-19. Each CDR3 is given with its conserved first and last residue. A D gene is named only where the DNA matches it firmly. Clone sizes are given selectively: once, few, many, or a class where the clone is expanded.

j_call	d_call	clone_size	v_call	cdr3_aa	cdr3_nt
TRBJ1-2	TRBD1	-	TRBV13	CASSRPGQGNYGYTF	TGTGCCAGCAGCCGCCCCGGACAGGGGAACTATGGCTACACCTTC
TRBJ2-5	-	-	TRBV5-4	CASSLESAAETQYF	TGTGCCAGCAGCTTGGAAAGTGCTGCGGAGACCCAGTACTTC
TRBJ1-1	-	-	TRBV25-1	CASSARQDKNTEAFF	TGTGCCAGCAGTGCCCGACAGGACAAGAACACTGAAGCTTTCTTT
TRBJ2-1	-	-	TRBV19	CASILDSYNEQFF	TGTGCCAGTATCCTCGACAGCTACAATGAGCAGTTCTTC
TRBJ2-1	-	once	TRBV4-1	CASSQAAGSYNEQFF	TGCGCCAGCAGCCAAGCCGCAGGTTCCTACAATGAGCAGTTCTTC
TRBJ1-2	-	few	TRBV2	CASQGFRGYTF	TGTGCCAGCCAGGGTTTTAGGGGCTACACCTTC
TRBJ1-3	-	-	TRBV10-1	CASSDGWLRGNTIYF	TGCGCCAGCAGTGATGGGTGGCTAAGGGGAAACACCATATATTTT
TRBJ2-1	-	-	TRBV6-6	CASIKGVSYNEQFF	TGTGCCAGCATCAAAGGAGTCTCCTACAATGAGCAGTTCTTC
TRBJ2-1	-	-	TRBV18	CASSPADNFGYNEQFF	TGTGCCAGCTCACCCGCGGACAACTTCGGGTACAATGAGCAGTTCTTC
TRBJ2-7	TRBD1	-	TRBV5-8	CASRRTGSEQYF	TGTGCCAGCAGAAGGACAGGGAGCGAGCAGTACTTC
TRBJ2-3	-	-	TRBV18	CASSPQAGDTQYF	TGTGCCAGCTCACCGCAAGCGGGAGATACGCAGTATTTT
TRBJ1-2	-	-	TRBV5-6	CASTLYVGGYTF	TGTGCCAGCACCCTTTACGTCGGAGGCTACACCTTC
TRBJ2-4	TRBD2	-	TRBV4-1	CASSQVGGSGNIQYF	TGCGCCAGCAGCCAAGTCGGCGGGAGTGGAAACATTCAGTACTTC
TRBJ2-3	TRBD2	-	TRBV4-1	CASSQDLAGGTDTQYF	TGCGCCAGCAGCCAAGATTTAGCGGGGGGGACAGATACGCAGTATTTT
TRBJ2-1	TRBD2	-	TRBV9	CASSVGAGTSAVGYNEQFF	TGTGCCAGCAGCGTAGGTGCGGGGACTAGTGCAGTCGGTTACAATGAGCAGTTCTTC
TRBJ1-2	-	-	TRBV5-4	CASSLDSNYGYTF	TGTGCCAGCAGCTTGGACAGCAACTATGGCTACACCTTC
TRBJ1-5	-	-	TRBV30	CAWSVGSSTGNQPQHF	TGTGCCTGGAGTGTGGGGAGTTCGACTGGCAATCAGCCCCAGCATTTT
TRBJ1-3	-	-	TRBV19	CASSIPSTGSGNTIYF	TGTGCCAGTAGTATCCCTTCGACAGGCTCTGGAAACACCATATATTTT
TRBJ2-7	TRBD2	-	TRBV2	CASNPLVIGLAGGEQYF	TGTGCCAGCAATCCCCTGGTAATTGGACTAGCGGGAGGCGAGCAGTACTTC
TRBJ2-7	TRBD2	-	TRBV7-9	CASSREGGTPYEQYF	TGTGCCAGCAGCCGGGAGGGGGGGACCCCCTACGAGCAGTACTTC
TRBJ1-2	-	-	TRBV3-1/TRBV3-2	CASSPTSHGGGYGYTF	TGTGCCAGCAGCCCGACTTCCCATGGGGGGGGGTATGGCTACACCTTC
TRBJ2-7	-	-	TRBV6-6	CASSYRGSEQYF	TGTGCCAGCAGTTACCGGGGATCCGAGCAGTACTTC
TRBJ1-6	-	-	TRBV15	CATSRDRGRLPPLHF	TGTGCCACCAGCAGAGACAGGGGACGACTTCCACCCCTCCACTTT
TRBJ2-2	TRBD2	-	TRBV13	CASSLSSGRNTGELFF	TGTGCCAGCAGCTTATCTAGCGGGAGGAACACCGGGGAGCTGTTTTTT
TRBJ2-2	TRBD2	few	TRBV27	CASSLRTSVNTGELFF	TGTGCCAGCAGTCTGCGGACTAGCGTGAACACCGGGGAGCTGTTTTTT
TRBJ1-5	-	-	TRBV19	CASSIQGRGSGQPQHF	TGTGCCAGTAGTATCCAAGGCAGGGGAAGCGGTCAGCCCCAGCATTTT
TRBJ2-7	TRBD2	-	TRBV7-3	CASSLSSGGAYEQYF	TGTGCCAGCAGCTTATCCAGCGGGGGGGCCTACGAGCAGTACTTC
TRBJ2-7	-	-	TRBV6-5	CASSYSGGGSYEQYF	TGTGCCAGCAGTTACTCAGGAGGGGGGTCCTACGAGCAGTACTTC
TRBJ2-5	TRBD2	-	TRBV27	CASSSAPLLAGTQETQYF	TGTGCCAGCAGCTCGGCCCCTTTACTAGCGGGGACACAAGAGACCCAGTACTTC
TRBJ2-5	TRBD2	-	TRBV20-1	CSASGGGRETQYF	TGCAGTGCTAGTGGTGGCGGGAGGGAGACCCAGTACTTC
TRBJ1-6	TRBD1	many	TRBV4-1	CASSHGQGAGNSPLHF	TGCGCCAGCAGCCACGGACAGGGGGCGGGAAATTCACCCCTCCACTTT
TRBJ2-3	-	-	TRBV2	CASSRAVGDTQYF	TGTGCCAGCAGCCGGGCGGTCGGTGATACGCAGTATTTT
TRBJ2-7	-	-	TRBV9	CASSVEGGTFYEQYF	TGTGCCAGCAGCGTAGAGGGCGGAACCTTCTACGAGCAGTACTTC
TRBJ1-2	-	few	TRBV9	CASSPTGTANYGYTF	TGTGCCAGCAGCCCGACCGGGACGGCTAACTATGGCTACACCTTC
TRBJ2-1	TRBD2	-	TRBV6-6	CASSYQSGRSDEQFF	TGTGCCAGCAGTTACCAGAGCGGGAGGTCCGATGAGCAGTTCTTC
TRBJ1-3	-	-	TRBV19	CASSIKGIGNTIYF	TGTGCCAGTAGTATTAAGGGTATCGGAAACACCATATATTTT
TRBJ1-1	TRBD1	-	TRBV29-1	CSVRQGPDTEAFF	TGCAGCGTCCGACAGGGCCCGGACACTGAAGCTTTCTTT
TRBJ1-2	-	-	TRBV7-6	CASSLEETGSQGYTF	TGTGCCAGCAGCTTAGAGGAAACAGGGTCCCAAGGCTACACCTTC
TRBJ2-2	-	-	TRBV19	CASSIDRSGELFF	TGTGCCAGTAGTATAGATCGATCCGGGGAGCTGTTTTTT
TRBJ2-2	-	-	TRBV19	CASTYGSFTGELFF	TGTGCCAGTACCTACGGTAGCTTCACCGGGGAGCTGTTTTTT
TRBJ1-1	TRBD1	few	TRBV19	CASMYETGTMRAEAFF	TGTGCCAGTATGTACGAGACAGGGACTATGCGTGCAGAAGCTTTCTTT
TRBJ2-1	TRBD2	once	TRBV4-1	CASSRGLAGEIFYNEQFF	TGCGCCAGCAGCCGGGGACTAGCGGGAGAGATATTTTACAATGAGCAGTTCTTC
TRBJ2-1	TRBD2	-	TRBV7-2	CASSLLGEAGALGEQFF	TGTGCCAGCAGCTTGCTGGGTGAAGCGGGGGCCCTAGGGGAGCAGTTCTTC
TRBJ1-1	-	-	TRBV2	CASSDQQGTEAFF	TGTGCCAGCAGTGATCAGCAGGGCACTGAAGCTTTCTTT
TRBJ2-5	-	-	TRBV5-1	CASSLGTETQYF	TGCGCCAGCAGCTTAGGGACAGAGACCCAGTACTTC
TRBJ1-1	TRBD1	-	TRBV3-1/TRBV3-2	CASSVRGRGLVTEAFF	TGTGCCAGCAGCGTACGGGGCAGGGGGTTGGTCACTGAAGCTTTCTTT
TRBJ2-7	-	-	TRBV6-5	CASSYSGRGQSGRQYF	TGTGCCAGCAGTTACTCCGGGCGGGGCCAGTCGGGAAGGCAGTACTTC
TRBJ2-1	-	-	TRBV5-8	CASSSGLLNEQFF	TGTGCCAGCAGCTCGGGACTGCTGAATGAGCAGTTCTTC
TRBJ1-2	-	-	TRBV9	CASSEHGQAVYGYTF	TGTGCCAGCAGCGAGCACGGGCAGGCCGTCTATGGCTACACCTTC